What follows are 24 T cell receptor beta chains derived from one specimen sequenced in a study of neurological immune-mediated disorders (dated by TCRdb to between 2018 and 2020). Libraries came from 5' RACE. TCRdb shows the sequencer as Illumina HiSeq 2500. Using fastp trimming at Q25 and MiXCR clonotype assembly, TCRdb reanalyzed the public sequencing data and kept in-frame beta chains. For every CDR3 protein sequence, its rows merge into one entry that carries the most common genes and DNA. The sample data list approximately 30,000 distinct CDR3 sequences, and about 4% of these were observed just once. The top ten clones comprise more than 20% of the sample. The specimen sequenced was CD4+ T cells from blood. Receptors originate from a woman in her thirties or forties in good health.

This clonotype was counted at least ten times. The gene calls are TRBV12-5 and TRBJ2-4; 15 nucleotides match TRBD2. Trimming removed 7 bases from V and 0 bases from J; junction bases left unmatched: 7. The CDR3 runs 18 residues. CDR1 and CDR2 (germline): LGHNT, FRNRAP. Here the CDR3 DNA reads TGTGCTAGTGCCCGGGGACTAGCGGGGGGCCTAGCCAAAAACATTCAGTACTTC. Its protein product is CASARGLAGGLAKNIQYF.

This clonotype was found many times. The CDR3 DNA sequence: TGTGCCAGCAGTAGGGACCATACCAGGGGCCCTTACAATGAGCAGTTCTTC. It yields the protein CASSRDHTRGPYNEQFF. V usage is TRBV6-5 and J usage is TRBJ2-1; a possible D gene is TRBD1 (6 bases). CDR3 size: 17 residues. CDR1 is MNHEY, CDR2 SVGAGI, per germline. V was pared by 5 bases and J by 4 bases, with 21 bases between.

This clonotype was seen repeatedly, ten times or more. The chain links TRBV20-1 to TRBJ2-3; 8 bases map to TRBD2. The CDR3 extends over 14 amino acids. CDR1 DFQATT and CDR2 SNEGSKA come from the germline V gene (reference sequence). Trimming took 3 bases from V and 6 from J; bases not matched to a gene: 8. Written as DNA, the CDR3 is TGCAGTGCTAGCAAAGCGGGAGAGGACGATACGCAGTATTTT. It is translated as CSASKAGEDDTQYF.

The table lists this clonotype with many counts. The chain is built from TRBV20-1 and TRBJ2-1, with D tentatively TRBD1 or TRBD2 (5 bases each). V dropped 2 bases and J dropped 1 base, with 9 bases sitting between them. The CDR3 is 14 amino acids. Germline values: CDR1 DFQATT, CDR2 SNEGSKA (reference sequence). The CDR3 spells CSARRDGSYNEQFF. The DNA for the CDR3 is TGCAGTGCTAGAAGGGACGGGTCCTACAATGAGCAGTTCTTC.

This chain joins TRBV29-1 and TRBJ2-5, with a weak D call TRBD2 (6 bases). Between the trimmed V and J ends, which lost 3 bases and 5 bases, there was a span of 13 bases. The CDR3 contains 13 residues. CDR1 is SQVTM and CDR2 is ANQGSEA in the germline V gene. CDR3 protein: CSVEVRGGETQYF. DNA of the CDR3: TGCAGCGTTGAGGTGCGGGGCGGGGAGACCCAGTACTTC. Supplemented by reference TRBV29-1 and TRBJ2-5, the full variable domain reads SAVISQKPSRDICQRGTSLTIQCQVDSQVTMMFWYRQQPGQSLTLIATANQGSEATYESGFVIDKFPISRPNLTFSTLTVSNMSPEDSSIYLCSVEVRGGETQYFGPGTRLLVL.

In its sample, this clonotype was seen many times. This chain uses TRBV3-1 with TRBJ2-2; D is possibly TRBD2 (5 bases). This CDR3 comprises 14 residues. V lost 7 bases, J lost 6 bases, and 15 bases lay in between. Germline V gives CDR1 LGHDT, CDR2 YNNKEL (reference sequence). As DNA, the CDR3 is TGTGCCAGCACCACGAGACTAATCCCCGGGGAGCTGTTTTTT. This translates into CASTTRLIPGELFF.

This clonotype was found many times. DNA of the CDR3: TGTGCCAGCGGAGAGTGGGCTAGCGTAGCGAACACCGGGGAGCTGTTTTTT. Protein product: CASGEWASVANTGELFF. This rearrangement joins TRBV27 to TRBJ2-2; D perhaps matches TRBD2 (6 bases). The V end lost 8 bases, the J end lost 0 bases, and 19 bases lay between the germline ends. There are 17 residues in the CDR3. Looked up from germline, CDR1 is MNHEY and CDR2 is SMNVEV (reference sequence).

This clonotype was observed many times. The chain recombines TRBV10-3 with TRBJ1-5, with D uncertain. Trimming cost V 2 bases and J 4 bases, with 9 bases left between them. The CDR3 has 14 amino acids. Germline-derived CDR1 and CDR2 are ENHRY and SYGVKD. The CDR3 sequence is CAISEREGNQPQHF. CDR3 nucleotide sequence: TGTGCCATCAGTGAGAGAGAAGGGAATCAGCCCCAGCATTTT.

This clonotype appeared many times. The rearrangement joins TRBV20-1 to TRBJ2-7, with D tentatively TRBD1 (6 bases). The germline V gene encodes CDR1 DFQATT and CDR2 SNEGSKA (reference sequence). The CDR3 loop spans 17 amino acids. Trimming shortened V by 6 bases and J by 2 bases, and 26 bases separated the two germline ends. CDR3 nucleotides: TGCAGTGCCCAGCCACCTTACAGGGTTTGGGGGACCTACGAGCAGTACTTC. It specifies CSAQPPYRVWGTYEQYF.

In this sample, this clonotype turned up many times. The chain joins TRBV19 to TRBJ1-2; D uncertain. V lost 8 bases, J lost 7 bases, and 23 bases lay in between. This CDR3 spans 15 amino acids. Germline CDR1 is LNHDA and CDR2 is SQIVND (reference sequence). The CDR3 is CASLSGSATYRGYTF. CDR3 DNA: TGTGCCAGTCTGAGCGGCTCGGCGACCTATCGTGGCTACACCTTC.

This clonotype was seen ten or more times. This chain connects TRBV28 to TRBJ2-5; 7 bases map to TRBD1. The V gene end was trimmed by 5 bases and the J gene end by 2 bases; junction bases not matched to a gene: 2. Germline V gene sequence: CDR1 MDHEN, CDR2 SYDVKM. CDR3 length equals 13 residues. CDR3 nucleotides: TGTGCCAGCAGTACGGGACAGCAAGAGACCCAGTACTTC. It yields the protein CASSTGQQETQYF.

This clonotype was observed at least ten times. The V call is TRBV5-1, the J call TRBJ2-7, with 9 bases that match TRBD1. The V segment lost 7 bases and the J segment 7 bases; nucleotides outside the gene matches: 18. Germline CDR1 reads SGHRS; CDR2 reads YFSETQ. This CDR3 contains 16 residues. CDR3 in DNA: TGCGCCAGCTTTCCCTTTCCGGGACAGGGCGTCGGGGAGCAGTACTTC. This translates into CASFPFPGQGVGEQYF.

At least ten counts were recorded for this clonotype. The chain employs TRBV12-3 or TRBV12-4 and TRBJ1-6; D unresolved. CDR3 length equals 15 residues. V was clipped by 1 base and J by 5 bases, with 9 bases between them. The CDR3 nucleotides are TGTGCCAGCAGTTTAGTTCAGCTAAATAATTCACCCCTCCACTTT. Translated: CASSLVQLNNSPLHF.

On this clonotype: The DNA is left out, because the CDR3 cannot be placed on it with certainty; the CDR3 is given as TCRdb lists it. V and J are TRBV5-6 and TRBJ2-7; TRBD2 is the table's D call and was not checked against the DNA. The V gene's germline CDR1 is SGHDT and CDR2 YYEEEE. Including both end residues, the CDR3 is 20 amino acids long. The CDR3 here is CASSFYICSFRAGMTYEQYF.

This clonotype was counted many times. One end of the junction is discordant with germline, which a read error may explain. Written as DNA, the CDR3 is TGTGCTAGCAGCTTAGGCACCGATCAGCCCCAGCATTTT. This gives the protein CASSLGTDQPQHF. V and J are TRBV7-7 and TRBJ1-5; D is uncertain. Germline lookup yields CDR1 SSHAT and CDR2 FNYEAQ (reference sequence). The CDR3 has 13 residues.

The sample holds many counts of this clonotype. This CDR3 is CASSLSPQGANYEQYF. The DNA for the CDR3 is TGTGCCAGCAGTTTATCACCACAGGGGGCTAACTACGAGCAGTACTTC. The chain has TRBV27 and TRBJ2-7; 9 bases map to TRBD1. Germline CDR1 and CDR2: MNHEY and SMNVEV (reference sequence). This CDR3 comprises 16 residues. Losses at the gene ends were 0 bases for V and 3 bases for J; bases not matched to a gene: 6.

This clonotype was seen at least ten times. V usage is TRBV19 and J usage is TRBJ2-7; TRBD2 matches at 7 bases. The germline gives CDR1 LNHDA, CDR2 SQIVND (reference sequence). V gave up 5 bases and J gave up 0 bases; unmatched junction bases: 4. This CDR3 contains 14 residues. The CDR3 region has the DNA TGTGCCAGTAGTGTAACTAGCGCCTCCTACGAGCAGTACTTC. This codes for CASSVTSASYEQYF.

This clonotype was counted many times. V and J are TRBV5-1 and TRBJ2-7; TRBD1 might be the D (7 bases). V dropped 0 bases and J dropped 4 bases, with 14 bases sitting between them. This CDR3 is built from 15 residues. CDR1 and CDR2 (germline): SGHRS, YFSETQ. CDR3 sequence: CASSLAAGQIYEQYF. CDR3 DNA: TGCGCCAGCAGCTTGGCGGCGGGACAGATATACGAGCAGTACTTC.

This clonotype showed up many times. V usage is TRBV14 and J usage is TRBJ2-5; weak D call: TRBD1 (6 bases). From germline, CDR1 is SGHDN and CDR2 FVKESK. Trimming cost V 4 bases and J 3 bases, with 12 bases left between them. The CDR3 is 14 residues long. The DNA of the CDR3 is TGTGCCAGCAGCCCAATTGCAGGGGAAGAGACCCAGTACTTC. Encoded protein: CASSPIAGEETQYF.

This clonotype was counted many times. The chain links TRBV5-1 to TRBJ2-5; D is unresolved. The CDR3 covers 14 residues. Between the trimmed V and J ends, which lost 4 bases and 6 bases, there was a span of 16 bases. Germline assignment: CDR1 SGHRS and CDR2 YFSETQ. The DNA for the CDR3 is TGCGCCAGCAGCCCTCGGAGTAGCAGCCAGACCCAGTACTTC. This gives the protein CASSPRSSSQTQYF.

Judged by abundance, this clonotype is medium-sized (0.01 to 0.1%). The V gene is TRBV7-6, the J gene TRBJ2-1, with 10 bases lining up with TRBD1. Trimming took 5 bases from V and 9 from J; bases not matched to a gene: 10. Germline CDR1 reads SGHVS; CDR2 reads FNYEAQ. The CDR3 runs 15 residues. The CDR3 bases are TGTGCCAGCAGCCCGGGACAGGGGTTGTTAGGTGAGCAGTTCTTC. It translates to CASSPGQGLLGEQFF.

By sample fraction, this clonotype is medium-sized (0.01 to 0.1%). The rearrangement joins TRBV3-1 to TRBJ2-7; D gene unclear. This CDR3 comprises 16 residues. V was shortened by 4 bases and J by 3 bases, with 19 bases between the two germline ends. The V gene's germline CDR1 is LGHDT and CDR2 YNNKEL (reference sequence). The CDR3 DNA sequence: TGTGCCAGCAGCCTCAAGAAGGCCCGGCCGTACTACGAGCAGTACTTC. Translating it yields CASSLKKARPYYEQYF.

This clonotype appeared many times. The chain couples TRBV5-4 to TRBJ2-1; D uncertain. Germline V gene data show CDR1 as SGHNT and CDR2 as YYREEE (reference sequence). The V gene lost 0 bases and the J gene lost 7 bases, with 8 bases spanning the gap. The CDR3 consists of 13 residues. The chain's CDR3 is CASSLARQNEQFF. The CDR3 nucleotides read TGTGCCAGCAGCTTGGCCCGCCAGAATGAGCAGTTCTTC.

Many counts were recorded for this clonotype. The chain links TRBV3-1 to TRBJ2-2; D is possibly TRBD2 (6 bases). Per germline, CDR1 LGHDT and CDR2 YNNKEL (reference sequence). The CDR3 is 15 amino acids. Deletions cut 4 bases from V and 3 bases from J, with 12 bases between. The CDR3 sequence is CASSPGSLHTGELFF. The CDR3 DNA reads as TGTGCCAGCAGCCCCGGGAGTCTCCACACCGGGGAGCTGTTTTTT.